A selection of T cell receptor beta chains follows, all from one sample in a study of breast tumors, draining lymph nodes, adjacent tissues. One entry per CDR3 protein results from TCRdb running MiXCR on the multiplex PCR reads. The table includes about 230,000 distinct CDR3 sequences, about a third detected once. Sequences were obtained from axillary lymph node tissue. These receptors were taken from a female donor with breast cancer. Some clones in this sample may be carry-over from other donors' samples. Each CDR3 is given with its conserved first and last residue. The order of the fields is clone size, J gene, D gene, V gene, CDR3 DNA, CDR3 protein. The D gene is left open where the match is weak. Part of the rows lack a size; the others show once, few, many or a class for expanded clones.

>NA|TRBJ2-2|NA|TRBV20-1
TGCAGCGCTAGCTCCGACACCGTGGAGCTGTTTTTT
CSASSDTVELFF
>many|TRBJ1-1|NA|TRBV11-2
TGTGCCAGCAGCTTAGGGGTAGGGGTCCGCACTGAAGCTTTCTTT
CASSLGVGVRTEAFF
>NA|TRBJ1-2|NA|TRBV5-8
TGTGCCAGCAGCTTGGGGTTGCACTATGGCTACACCTTC
CASSLGLHYGYTF
>many|TRBJ2-1|TRBD2|TRBV6-5
TGTGCCAGCAGGGCTCGGACTAGCCGCGGCAATGAGCAGTTCTTC
CASRARTSRGNEQFF
>many|TRBJ2-7|NA|TRBV20-1
TGCAGTGCTATATTCGGACCCCAGCTCTCCTACGAGCAGTACTTC
CSAIFGPQLSYEQYF
>many|TRBJ2-6|NA|TRBV29-1
TGCAGCGTTGAATTGGGGGCAGGGAATCCTTCTGGGGCCAACGTCCTGACTTTC
CSVELGAGNPSGANVLTF
>NA|TRBJ2-7|TRBD2|TRBV20-1
TGCAGTGCTAGAGATTCGGCTAGCGGGAGCTCCTACGAACAGTACTTC
CSARDSASGSSYEQYF
>NA|TRBJ2-1|NA|TRBV18
TGTGCCAGCTCACCACCGAGGCAGAGCTCCTACAATGAGCAGTTCTTC
CASSPPRQSSYNEQFF
>many|TRBJ2-1|NA|TRBV29-1
TGCAGCGCGCTCACTTCGAGCTCCTACAATGAGCAGTTCTTC
CSALTSSSYNEQFF
>many|TRBJ2-4|NA|TRBV29-1
TGCAGCGTTGTAGGGGCGGCCCTAGCCAAAAACATTCAGTACTTC
CSVVGAALAKNIQYF